The following is a T cell receptor (beta chain) sequence with its context. Profiling relied on immunoSEQ multiplex PCR, and the TCRdb table lists in-frame clones only, not all of them. In the table there are approximately 210,000 clones, about 86% of which are singletons. The sample belongs to a study of blood T cell repertoires in COVID-19. Study-level information: Acute-phase and convalescent COVID-19 samples originated in the United States, Italy and Spain.

This CDR3 has 17 residues. V lost 4 bases to trimming and J lost 8 bases; unmatched junction nucleotides: 17. Looked up from germline, CDR1 is SGDLS and CDR2 is YYNGEE. The chain joins TRBV9 to TRBJ1-1; 10 bases line up with TRBD1. Sequencing was done on a sample of PBMCs or T cells enriched from blood (not recorded which). This receptor was obtained from a woman aged 45-60 years with acute COVID-19. In DNA, the CDR3 is TGTGCCAGCAGCCCAGGGGGGACAGGGGTGGAGGGGTACGAAGCTTTCTTT. It specifies CASSPGGTGVEGYEAFF.